The clone carrying this T cell receptor beta chain appeared many times. Antigen: not known. Sequencing ends 3 residues short of the CDR3 end; the germline J gene provides the rest. The sample belongs to a study of T cell clonality in common variable immunodeficiency. General study points: Fewer deletions and N-nucleotide insertions were reportedly seen in common variable immunodeficiency TCR beta sequences.

This CDR3 spans 13 amino acids. The V end was cut by 1 base, the J end by 4 bases, with 5 bases between. From germline, CDR1 is SGHTA and CDR2 FQGNSA. This table comes from immunoSEQ multiplex PCR, and its TCRdb copy is limited to in-frame clones, with some not included. Listed here are more than 20,000 clones without any singletons, the top ten holding under 2.5%. Sequencing used peripheral blood mononuclear cells. The source is a human donor with common variable immunodeficiency. The chain is built from TRBV7-2 and TRBJ2-1; D remains unclear. The chain's CDR3 is CASSLDSYNEQFF. The CDR3 bases that were read are TGTGCCAGCAGCTTAGACAGTTACAATGAG. The full variable domain, with the rest looked up from reference TRBV7-2 and TRBJ2-1, is GAGVSQSPSNKVTEKGKDVELRCDPISGHTALYWYRQSLGQGLEFLIYFQGNSAPDKSGLPSDRFSAERTGGSVSTLTIQRTQQEDSAVYLCASSLDSYNEQFFGPGTRLTVL.